Listed below are T cell receptor beta chains from one sample, sequenced in a study of identical twins. TCRdb reprocessed the 5' RACE reads via MiXCR and lists one record per CDR3 protein. The table includes 690,000 or so distinct CDR3 sequences, 5.5% to 7.5% detected once. Sequencing input: naive T cells sorted from blood. These TCRs come from a man aged 18 to 30 in good health. Both conserved end residues are trimmed from each CDR3. Not every row has a clone size; where given, it reads once, few, many or a size class.

TRBJ1-4,NA,TRBV4-1,11,ASSQMGTEKLF
TRBJ1-2,many,TRBV24-1,11,ATSASDWNGYT
TRBJ2-1,many,TRBV6-2/TRBV6-3,12,ASSYDRLYNEQF
TRBJ2-7,many,TRBV5-6,14,ASSPSWQSKTYEQY
TRBJ1-1,many,TRBV12-3/TRBV12-4,14,ASSYRWQDRVPEAF
TRBJ1-4,many,TRBV7-2,15,ASSLASVPGLNEKLF
TRBJ2-1,many,TRBV7-2,10,ASSYVNNEQF
TRBJ2-2,many,TRBV9,14,ASSVAASGRAGELF
TRBJ2-6,few,TRBV28,15,ASSLQASVPGANVLT
TRBJ2-4,NA,TRBV7-3,13,ASSLLSGGGNIQY
TRBJ2-3,few,TRBV20-1,11,SARLRRTDTQY
TRBJ1-1,many,TRBV12-3/TRBV12-4,12,ASRDDRVFTEAF
TRBJ2-1,few,TRBV19,12,ASTPGLASDEQF
TRBJ2-1,few,TRBV2,13,ASSSRLADYNEQF
TRBJ2-1,many,TRBV9,15,ASSVGRLAGFNNEQF
TRBJ2-7,few,TRBV5-1,13,ASSFLAGATYEQY
TRBJ1-2,NA,TRBV12-3/TRBV12-4,10,ASSHRGYGYT
TRBJ2-3,many,TRBV5-1,12,ASNNRGDTDTQY
TRBJ1-5,many,TRBV12-3/TRBV12-4,13,ASSFFQLPNQPQH
TRBJ2-1,many,TRBV7-2,14,ASTLQPLALGNEQF
TRBJ2-1,NA,TRBV5-1,18,ASSLEVVAGGPSSYNEQF
TRBJ2-4,many,TRBV20-1,12,SASPVGVGDIQY
TRBJ2-5,many,TRBV29-1,13,SVDHSRGLLETQY
TRBJ1-2,many,TRBV9,13,ASSVRGTGENGYT
TRBJ2-4,many,TRBV12-3/TRBV12-4,16,ASSRPTDSVVAKNIQY
TRBJ2-2,few,TRBV7-8,15,ASSPPGRIRNTGELF
TRBJ2-1,few,TRBV20-1,12,SARNVRLHNEQF
TRBJ2-3,NA,TRBV11-2,16,ASSLGGAGAYRADTQY
TRBJ1-2,many,TRBV29-1,7,SVKDGYT
TRBJ2-3,many,TRBV6-5,10,ASSGLTDTQY
TRBJ2-1,NA,TRBV5-1,11,ATTAVLLGQQF
TRBJ1-4,NA,TRBV15,13,ATSSRTGQREKLF
TRBJ2-1,NA,TRBV11-1,11,ASSLEQGSEQF
TRBJ2-5,NA,TRBV4-2,13,ASSQGLAGEETQY
TRBJ2-6,NA,TRBV27,12,ASSTLGGANVLT
TRBJ1-1,many,TRBV10-3,13,AISEPRALGTEAF
TRBJ1-1,few,TRBV7-2,13,ASSLGWGRSTEAF
TRBJ1-3,many,TRBV29-1,12,SVGEVSSGNTIY
TRBJ2-3,NA,TRBV5-1,13,ASSPIGDPTDTQY
TRBJ2-3,many,TRBV21-1,12,ARVTSGSTDTQY
TRBJ2-1,many,TRBV5-1,12,ASSPTSGHNEQF
TRBJ2-1,few,TRBV24-1,11,AIGTSGRYEQF
TRBJ2-1,NA,TRBV6-1,14,ASSLTSGTSYNEQF
TRBJ1-1,NA,TRBV15,12,ATSRTGGRTEAF
TRBJ1-1,many,TRBV28,10,ASNQRATEAF
TRBJ1-6,NA,TRBV16,13,ASSQSGTGGSPLH
TRBJ2-1,NA,TRBV20-1,13,SARGQRAGNNEQF
TRBJ1-2,many,TRBV6-1,12,ASRPDRANYGYT
TRBJ1-5,few,TRBV6-1,13,ASSQDRVVNQPQH
TRBJ1-1,many,TRBV6-1,11,ASGQGLNTEAF
TRBJ2-3,many,TRBV29-1,9,SSKSADTQY
TRBJ2-7,many,TRBV29-1,11,SVQRDEFYEQY
TRBJ2-5,few,TRBV29-1,14,SVEQGARGYQETQY